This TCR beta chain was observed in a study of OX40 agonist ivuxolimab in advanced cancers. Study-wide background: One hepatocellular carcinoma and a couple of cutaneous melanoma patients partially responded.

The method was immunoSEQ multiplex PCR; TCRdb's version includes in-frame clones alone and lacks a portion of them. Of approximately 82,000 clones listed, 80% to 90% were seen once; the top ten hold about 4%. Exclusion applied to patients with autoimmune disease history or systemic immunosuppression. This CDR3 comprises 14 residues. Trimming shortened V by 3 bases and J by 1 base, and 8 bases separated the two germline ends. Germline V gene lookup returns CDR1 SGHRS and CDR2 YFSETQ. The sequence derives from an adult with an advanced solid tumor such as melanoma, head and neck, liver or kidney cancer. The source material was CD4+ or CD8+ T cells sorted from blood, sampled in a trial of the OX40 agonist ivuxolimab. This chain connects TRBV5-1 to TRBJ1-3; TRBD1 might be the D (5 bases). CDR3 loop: CASSYQGSGNTIYF. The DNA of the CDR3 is TGCGCCAGCAGCTACCAGGGATCTGGAAACACCATATATTTT. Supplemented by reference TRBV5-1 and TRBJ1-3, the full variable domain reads KAGVTQTPRYLIKTRGQQVTLSCSPISGHRSVSWYQQTPGQGLQFLFEYFSETQRNKGNFPGRFSGRQFSNSRSEMNVSTLELGDSALYLCASSYQGSGNTIYFGEGSWLTVV.